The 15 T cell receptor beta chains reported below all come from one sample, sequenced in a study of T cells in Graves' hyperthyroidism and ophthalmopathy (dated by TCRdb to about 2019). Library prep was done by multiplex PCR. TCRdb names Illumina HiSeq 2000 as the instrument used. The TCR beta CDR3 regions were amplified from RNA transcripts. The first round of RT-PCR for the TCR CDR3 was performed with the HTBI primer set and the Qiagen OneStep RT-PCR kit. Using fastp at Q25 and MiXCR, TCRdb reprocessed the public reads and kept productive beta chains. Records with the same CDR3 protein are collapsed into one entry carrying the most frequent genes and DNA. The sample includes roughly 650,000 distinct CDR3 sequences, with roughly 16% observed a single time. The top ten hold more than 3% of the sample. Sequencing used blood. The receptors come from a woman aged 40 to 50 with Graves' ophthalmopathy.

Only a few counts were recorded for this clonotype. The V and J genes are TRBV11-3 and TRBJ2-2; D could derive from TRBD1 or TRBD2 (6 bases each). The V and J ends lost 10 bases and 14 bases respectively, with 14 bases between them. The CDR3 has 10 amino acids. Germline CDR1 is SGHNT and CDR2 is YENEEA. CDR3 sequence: CATREGGLFF. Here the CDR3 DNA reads TGTGCCACCCGAGAGGGGGGACTGTTTTTT. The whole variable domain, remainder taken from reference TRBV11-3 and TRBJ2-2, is EAGVVQSPRYKIIEKKQPVAFWCNPISGHNTLYWYLQNLGQGPELLIRYENEEAVDDSQLPKDRFSAERLKGVDSTLKIQPAELGDSAVYLCATREGGLFFGEGSRLTVL.

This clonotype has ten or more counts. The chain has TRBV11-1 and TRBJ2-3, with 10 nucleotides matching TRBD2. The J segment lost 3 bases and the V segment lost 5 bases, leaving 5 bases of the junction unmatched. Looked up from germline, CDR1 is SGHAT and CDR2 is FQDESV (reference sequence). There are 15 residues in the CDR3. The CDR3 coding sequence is TGTGCCAGCAGCCCAATGACTAGCGGGACAGATACGCAGTATTTT. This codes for CASSPMTSGTDTQYF.

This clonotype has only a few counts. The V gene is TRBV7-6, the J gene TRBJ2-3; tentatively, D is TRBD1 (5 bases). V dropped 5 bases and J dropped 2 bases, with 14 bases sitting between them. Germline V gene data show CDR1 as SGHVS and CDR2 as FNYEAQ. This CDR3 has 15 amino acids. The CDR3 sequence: CASSLNGHDTDTQYF. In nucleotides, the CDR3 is TGTGCCAGCAGCCTAAACGGACACGACACAGATACGCAGTATTTT.

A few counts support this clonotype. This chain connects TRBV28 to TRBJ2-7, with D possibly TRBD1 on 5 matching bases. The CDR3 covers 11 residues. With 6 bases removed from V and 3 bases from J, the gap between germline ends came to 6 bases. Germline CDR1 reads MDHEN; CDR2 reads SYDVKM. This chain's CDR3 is CASRTVYEQYF. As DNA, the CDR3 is TGTGCCAGCAGGACAGTCTACGAGCAGTACTTC.

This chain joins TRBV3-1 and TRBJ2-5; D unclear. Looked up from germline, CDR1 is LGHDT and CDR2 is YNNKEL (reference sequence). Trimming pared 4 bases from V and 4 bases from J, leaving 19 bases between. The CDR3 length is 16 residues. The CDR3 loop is CASSRGRSLERETQYF. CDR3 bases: TGTGCCAGCAGCCGCGGTAGGTCGTTAGAGAGAGAGACCCAGTACTTC.

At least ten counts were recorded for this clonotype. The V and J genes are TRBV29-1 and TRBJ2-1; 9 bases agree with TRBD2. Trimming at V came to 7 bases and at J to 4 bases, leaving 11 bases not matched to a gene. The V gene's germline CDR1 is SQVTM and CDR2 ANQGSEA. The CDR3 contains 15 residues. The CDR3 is CSADHSSGTYNEQFF. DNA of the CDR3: TGCAGCGCCGACCACTCTAGCGGGACGTACAATGAGCAGTTCTTC.

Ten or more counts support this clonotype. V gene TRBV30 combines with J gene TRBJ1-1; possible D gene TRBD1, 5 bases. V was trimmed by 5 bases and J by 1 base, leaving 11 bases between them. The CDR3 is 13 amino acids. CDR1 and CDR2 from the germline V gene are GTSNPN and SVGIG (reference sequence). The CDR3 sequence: CAWDGRANTEAFF. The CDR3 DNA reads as TGTGCCTGGGACGGCAGGGCGAACACTGAAGCTTTCTTT.

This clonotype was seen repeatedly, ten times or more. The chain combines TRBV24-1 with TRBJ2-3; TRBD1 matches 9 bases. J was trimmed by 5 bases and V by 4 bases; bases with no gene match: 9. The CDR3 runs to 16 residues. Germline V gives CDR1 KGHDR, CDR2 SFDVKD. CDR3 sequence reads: CATSDKTGGSGDTQYF. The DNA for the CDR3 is TGTGCCACCAGTGACAAAACAGGGGGCAGTGGAGATACGCAGTATTTT.

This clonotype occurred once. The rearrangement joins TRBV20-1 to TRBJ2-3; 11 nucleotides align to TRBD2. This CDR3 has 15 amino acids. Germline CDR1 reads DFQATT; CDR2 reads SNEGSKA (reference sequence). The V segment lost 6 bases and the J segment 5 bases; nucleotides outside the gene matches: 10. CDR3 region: CSASGTSGSIDTQYF. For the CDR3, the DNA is TGCAGTGCGAGCGGGACTAGCGGATCTATAGATACGCAGTATTTT.

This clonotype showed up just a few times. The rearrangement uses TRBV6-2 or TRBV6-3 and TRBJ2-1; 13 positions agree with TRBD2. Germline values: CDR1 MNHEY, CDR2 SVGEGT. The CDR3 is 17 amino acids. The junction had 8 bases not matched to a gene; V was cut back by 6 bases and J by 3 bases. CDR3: CASSLTGLAGDYNEQFF. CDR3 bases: TGTGCCAGCAGCCTAACTGGACTAGCGGGGGACTACAATGAGCAGTTCTTC.

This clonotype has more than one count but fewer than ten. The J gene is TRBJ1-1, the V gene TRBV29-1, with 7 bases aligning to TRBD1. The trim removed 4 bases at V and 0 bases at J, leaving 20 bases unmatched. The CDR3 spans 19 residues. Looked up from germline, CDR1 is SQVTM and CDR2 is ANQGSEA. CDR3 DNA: TGCAGCGTTGGCCGCGGGACAGTCCAATTAGGGGGGATGAACACTGAAGCTTTCTTT. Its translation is CSVGRGTVQLGGMNTEAFF. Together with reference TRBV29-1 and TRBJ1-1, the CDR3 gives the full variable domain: SAVISQKPSRDICQRGTSLTIQCQVDSQVTMMFWYRQQPGQSLTLIATANQGSEATYESGFVIDKFPISRPNLTFSTLTVSNMSPEDSSIYLCSVGRGTVQLGGMNTEAFFGQGTRLTVV.

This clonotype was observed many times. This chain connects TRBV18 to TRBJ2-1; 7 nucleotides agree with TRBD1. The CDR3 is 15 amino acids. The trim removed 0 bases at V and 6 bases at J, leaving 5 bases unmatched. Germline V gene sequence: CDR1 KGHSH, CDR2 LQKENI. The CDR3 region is CASSPPTGTGNEQFF. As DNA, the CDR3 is TGTGCCAGCTCACCACCGACAGGGACGGGCAATGAGCAGTTCTTC.

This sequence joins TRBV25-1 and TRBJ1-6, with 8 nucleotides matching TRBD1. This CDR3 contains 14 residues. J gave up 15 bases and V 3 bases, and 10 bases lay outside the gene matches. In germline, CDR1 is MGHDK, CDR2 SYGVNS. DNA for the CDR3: TGTGCCAGCAGTGACCCGGACAGGGCTTCGCTCCTCCACTTT. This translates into CASSDPDRASLLHF.

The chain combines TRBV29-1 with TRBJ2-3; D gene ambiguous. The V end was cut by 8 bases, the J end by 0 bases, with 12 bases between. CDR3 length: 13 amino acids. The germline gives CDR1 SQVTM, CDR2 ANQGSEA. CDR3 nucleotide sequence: TGCAGCTACCTCGACAATAGCACAGATACGCAGTATTTT. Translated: CSYLDNSTDTQYF.

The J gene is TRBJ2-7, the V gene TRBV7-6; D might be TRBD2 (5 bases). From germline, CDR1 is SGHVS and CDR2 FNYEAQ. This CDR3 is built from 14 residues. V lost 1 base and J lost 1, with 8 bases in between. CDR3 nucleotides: TGTGCCAGCAGCTTAGAAACGGGGTCCTACGAGCAGTACTTC. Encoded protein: CASSLETGSYEQYF.